This T cell receptor (beta chain) originates from a study of blood T cell repertoires in COVID-19. As handled by the study authors: Counts of nucleated cells, estimated from reference gene primer amplification, were obtained. The repertoire was sequenced with immunoSEQ multiplex PCR; TCRdb's copy has only in-frame clones and lacks some. V, J and clone size derive from that table, while D and trimming were established from the DNA sequence. The table lists some 53,000 clones, roughly nine tenths of them singletons. This CDR3 is built from 15 residues. CDR1 LNHDA and CDR2 SQIVND come from the germline V gene (reference sequence). The V and J ends lost 7 bases and 3 bases, in that order; junction bases with no gene match: 6.

The sequence was obtained from a man aged 55 to 70 with active COVID-19. The chain combines TRBV19 with TRBJ1-2; 12 nucleotides match TRBD1. The material sequenced was peripheral blood. CDR3 loop: CASKPGTGGHYGYTF. DNA of the CDR3: TGTGCCAGTAAACCAGGGACAGGGGGCCACTATGGCTACACCTTC.